This T cell receptor beta chain is drawn from a study of blood T cell repertoires in COVID-19. At the level of the study: Acute-phase and convalescent COVID-19 samples originated in the United States, Italy and Spain. Sample material is recorded as cDNA or gDNA derived from T cells, B-cell-depleted T cells, or PBMCs.

Original processing notes: Researchers report that nucleated cell counts were estimated from reference gene primer amplification. Assay: immunoSEQ multiplex PCR; the TCRdb copy retains only in-frame clones and omits some. V and J calls plus clone size are reproduced from that table; the DNA served to infer D and trimming. The table lists about 240,000 clones, approximately 82% of them singletons, with roughly 2% in the top ten. CDR3 length: 13 amino acids. The germline CDR1 and CDR2 sequences are WNHNN and SYGVQD (reference sequence). V was pared by 3 bases and J by 5 bases, with 10 bases between. The sequencing sample was made of peripheral blood. This chain connects TRBV10-1 to TRBJ1-2; no clear D. This receptor was identified in a young man who had recovered from COVID-19. The CDR3 DNA reads TGCGCCAGCAGTGACCACGGGGAGTATGGCTACACCTTC. It codes for CASSDHGEYGYTF.